These T cell receptor beta chains were read from a single sample in a study of graft-versus-host responses after intestinal transplantation. Sequencing was performed with immunoSEQ multiplex PCR; in TCRdb, only in-frame clones are kept and a portion is missing. The sample has about 29,000 clones; just under 95% are singletons. Sample: PBMCs, taken about 65 days after intestinal transplant. Every receptor here comes from a human patient who received an intestinal transplant, so some T cells may come from the graft donor. Both conserved end residues are part of each CDR3. Each record gives: V gene, J gene, CDR3 protein.

TRBV7-9	TRBJ2-7	CASSLGPTEQYF
TRBV10-3	TRBJ2-2	CAISEPDTGPGELFF
TRBV2	TRBJ2-1	CASSTRHIEQFF
TRBV6-6	TRBJ2-1	CASSTLESNNEQFF
TRBV4-1	TRBJ2-1	CASSLLGLAPSSYNEQFF
TRBV27	TRBJ2-1	CASSDGTSGSNEQFF
TRBV6-4	TRBJ2-7	CASSKNSETYEQYF
TRBV19	TRBJ2-2	CASSWGLHTGELFF
TRBV12-5	.	CASGLVPSGSRREQYF
TRBV19	TRBJ2-7	CASSWAGLTYEQYF
TRBV2	TRBJ2-7	CASSELEAESSYEQYF
TRBV13	TRBJ1-6	CASRSTGSSYNSPLHF